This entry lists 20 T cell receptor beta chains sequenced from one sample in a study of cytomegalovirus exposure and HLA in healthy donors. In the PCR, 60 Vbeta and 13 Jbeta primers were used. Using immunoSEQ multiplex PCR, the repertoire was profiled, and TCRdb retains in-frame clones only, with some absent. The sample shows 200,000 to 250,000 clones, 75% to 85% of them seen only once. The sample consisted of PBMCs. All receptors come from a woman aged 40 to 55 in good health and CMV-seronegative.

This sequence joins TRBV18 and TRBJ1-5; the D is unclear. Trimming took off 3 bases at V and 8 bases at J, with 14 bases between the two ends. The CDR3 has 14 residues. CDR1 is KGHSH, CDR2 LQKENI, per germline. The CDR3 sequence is CASSPSGGIKPQHF. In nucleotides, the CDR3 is TGTGCCAGCTCACCCTCGGGAGGGATTAAGCCCCAGCATTTT.

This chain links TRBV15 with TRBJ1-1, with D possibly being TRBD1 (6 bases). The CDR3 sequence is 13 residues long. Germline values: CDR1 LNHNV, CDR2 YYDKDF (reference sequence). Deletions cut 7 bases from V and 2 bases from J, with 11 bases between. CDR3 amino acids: CATNPQGNTEAFF. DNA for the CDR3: TGTGCCACCAACCCACAGGGAAACACTGAAGCTTTCTTT. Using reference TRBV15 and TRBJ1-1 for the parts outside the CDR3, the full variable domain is DAMVIQNPRYQVTQFGKPVTLSCSQTLNHNVMYWYQQKSSQAPKLLFHYYDKDFNNEADTPDNFQSRRPNTSFCFLDIRSPGLGDTAMYLCATNPQGNTEAFFGQGTRLTVV.

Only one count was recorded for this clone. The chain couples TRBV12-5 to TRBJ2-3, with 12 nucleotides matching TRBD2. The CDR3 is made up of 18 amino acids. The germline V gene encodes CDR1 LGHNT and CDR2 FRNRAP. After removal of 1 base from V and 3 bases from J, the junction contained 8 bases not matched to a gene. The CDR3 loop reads CASGLGLAGERWTDTQYF. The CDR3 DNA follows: TGTGCTAGTGGTTTGGGACTAGCGGGAGAGAGGTGGACAGATACGCAGTATTTT.

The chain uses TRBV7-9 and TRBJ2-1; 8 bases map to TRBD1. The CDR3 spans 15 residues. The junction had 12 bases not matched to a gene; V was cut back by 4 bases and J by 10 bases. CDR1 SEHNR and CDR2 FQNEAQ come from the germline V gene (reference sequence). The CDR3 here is CASSSPGQARWEQFF. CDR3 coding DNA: TGTGCCAGCAGCTCTCCGGGACAGGCGCGGTGGGAGCAGTTCTTC.

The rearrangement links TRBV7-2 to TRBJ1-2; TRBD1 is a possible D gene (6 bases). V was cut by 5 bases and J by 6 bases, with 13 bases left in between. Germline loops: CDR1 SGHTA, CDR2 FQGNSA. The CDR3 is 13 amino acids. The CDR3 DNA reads TGTGCCAGCAGCCCGGGGGGGGGCAATGGCTACACCTTC. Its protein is CASSPGGGNGYTF.

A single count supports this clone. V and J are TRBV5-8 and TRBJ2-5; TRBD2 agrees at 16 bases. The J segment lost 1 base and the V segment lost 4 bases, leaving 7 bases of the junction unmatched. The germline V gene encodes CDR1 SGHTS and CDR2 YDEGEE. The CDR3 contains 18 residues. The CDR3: CASSMGLAGGIFQETQYF. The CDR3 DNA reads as TGTGCCAGCAGCATGGGACTAGCGGGAGGGATCTTCCAAGAGACCCAGTACTTC.

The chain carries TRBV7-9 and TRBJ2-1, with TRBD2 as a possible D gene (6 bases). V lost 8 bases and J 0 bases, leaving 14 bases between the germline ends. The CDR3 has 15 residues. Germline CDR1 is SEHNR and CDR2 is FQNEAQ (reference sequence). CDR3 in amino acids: CASSRPGSSYNEQFF. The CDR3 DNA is TGTGCCAGCTCGCGGCCCGGGAGCTCCTACAATGAGCAGTTCTTC.

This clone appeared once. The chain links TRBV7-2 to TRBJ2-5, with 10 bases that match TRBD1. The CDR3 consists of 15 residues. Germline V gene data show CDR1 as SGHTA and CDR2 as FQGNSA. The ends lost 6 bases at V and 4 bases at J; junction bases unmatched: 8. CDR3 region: CASRLGQGERETQYF. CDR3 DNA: TGTGCCAGCAGACTTGGACAGGGGGAGAGAGAGACCCAGTACTTC.

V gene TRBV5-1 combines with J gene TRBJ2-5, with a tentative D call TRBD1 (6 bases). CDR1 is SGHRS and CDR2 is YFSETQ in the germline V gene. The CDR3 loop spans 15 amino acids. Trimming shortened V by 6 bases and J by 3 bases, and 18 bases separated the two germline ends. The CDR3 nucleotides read TGCGCCAGCAACCACGGCAGGGGTTTAGAAGAGACCCAGTACTTC. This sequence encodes CASNHGRGLEETQYF.

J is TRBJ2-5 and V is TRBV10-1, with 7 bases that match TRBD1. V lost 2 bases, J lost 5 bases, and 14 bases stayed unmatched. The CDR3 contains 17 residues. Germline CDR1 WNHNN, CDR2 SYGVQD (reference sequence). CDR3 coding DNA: TGCGCCAGCAGTGAGGGGCGCAACAGGGGTTTTATGGAGACCCAGTACTTC. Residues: CASSEGRNRGFMETQYF.

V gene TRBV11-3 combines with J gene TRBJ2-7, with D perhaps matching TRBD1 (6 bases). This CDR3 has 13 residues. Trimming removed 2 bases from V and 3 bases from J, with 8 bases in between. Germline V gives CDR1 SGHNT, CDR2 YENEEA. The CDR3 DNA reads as TGTGCCAGCAGCTTAAACAGGGACTACGAGCAGTACTTC. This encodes CASSLNRDYEQYF.

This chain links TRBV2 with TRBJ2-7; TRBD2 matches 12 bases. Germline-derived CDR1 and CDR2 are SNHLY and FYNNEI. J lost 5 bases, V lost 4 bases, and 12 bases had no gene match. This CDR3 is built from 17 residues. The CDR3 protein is CASSAEALAGGWDEQYF. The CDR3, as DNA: TGTGCCAGCAGTGCGGAGGCACTAGCGGGAGGATGGGACGAGCAGTACTTC.

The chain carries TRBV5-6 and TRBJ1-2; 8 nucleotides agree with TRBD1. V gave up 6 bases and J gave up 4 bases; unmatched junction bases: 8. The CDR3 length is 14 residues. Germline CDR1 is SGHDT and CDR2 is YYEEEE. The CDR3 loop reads CASTGAGGVYGYTF. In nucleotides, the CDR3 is TGTGCCAGCACCGGGGCAGGGGGCGTCTATGGCTACACCTTC.

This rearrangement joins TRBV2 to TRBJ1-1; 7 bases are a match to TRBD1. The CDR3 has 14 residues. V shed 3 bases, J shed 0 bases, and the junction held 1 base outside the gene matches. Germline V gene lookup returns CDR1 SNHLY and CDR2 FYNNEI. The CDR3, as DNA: TGTGCCAGCAGTGAGGGACAGATGAACACTGAAGCTTTCTTT. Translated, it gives CASSEGQMNTEAFF.

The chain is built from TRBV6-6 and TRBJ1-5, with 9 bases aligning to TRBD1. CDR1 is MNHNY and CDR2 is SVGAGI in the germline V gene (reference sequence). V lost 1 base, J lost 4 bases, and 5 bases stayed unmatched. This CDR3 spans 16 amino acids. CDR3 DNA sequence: TGTGCCAGCAGTTACTTGGGGACAGGGATTAATCAGCCCCAGCATTTT. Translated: CASSYLGTGINQPQHF.

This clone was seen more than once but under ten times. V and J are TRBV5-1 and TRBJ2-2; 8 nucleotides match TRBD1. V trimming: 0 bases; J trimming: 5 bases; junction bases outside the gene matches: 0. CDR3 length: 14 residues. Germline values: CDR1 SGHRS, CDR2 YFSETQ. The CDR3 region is CASSLDRGTGELFF. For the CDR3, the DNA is TGCGCCAGCAGCTTGGACAGGGGGACCGGGGAGCTGTTTTTT. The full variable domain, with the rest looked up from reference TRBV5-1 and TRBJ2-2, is KAGVTQTPRYLIKTRGQQVTLSCSPISGHRSVSWYQQTPGQGLQFLFEYFSETQRNKGNFPGRFSGRQFSNSRSEMNVSTLELGDSALYLCASSLDRGTGELFFGEGSRLTVL.

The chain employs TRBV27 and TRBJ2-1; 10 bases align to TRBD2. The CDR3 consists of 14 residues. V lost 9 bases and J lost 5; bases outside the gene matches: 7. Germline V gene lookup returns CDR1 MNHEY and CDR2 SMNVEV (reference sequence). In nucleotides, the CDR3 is TGTGCCAGTAAGTCTAGCGGGAGTAACAATGAGCAGTTCTTC. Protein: CASKSSGSNNEQFF.

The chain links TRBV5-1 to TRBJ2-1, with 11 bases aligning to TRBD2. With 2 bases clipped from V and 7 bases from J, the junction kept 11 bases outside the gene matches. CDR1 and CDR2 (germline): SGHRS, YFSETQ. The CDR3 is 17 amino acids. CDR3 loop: CASSFEPGLAERNEQFF. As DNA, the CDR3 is TGCGCCAGCAGCTTCGAACCGGGACTAGCGGAGAGGAATGAGCAGTTCTTC. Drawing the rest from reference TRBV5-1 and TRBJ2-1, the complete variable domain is KAGVTQTPRYLIKTRGQQVTLSCSPISGHRSVSWYQQTPGQGLQFLFEYFSETQRNKGNFPGRFSGRQFSNSRSEMNVSTLELGDSALYLCASSFEPGLAERNEQFFGPGTRLTVL.

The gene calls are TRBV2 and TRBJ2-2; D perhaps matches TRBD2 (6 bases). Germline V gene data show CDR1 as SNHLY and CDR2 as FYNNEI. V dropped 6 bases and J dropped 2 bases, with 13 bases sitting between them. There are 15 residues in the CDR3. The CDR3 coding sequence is TGTGCCAGCAGACCCTGGGACTTAAACACCGGGGAGCTGTTTTTT. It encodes CASRPWDLNTGELFF.

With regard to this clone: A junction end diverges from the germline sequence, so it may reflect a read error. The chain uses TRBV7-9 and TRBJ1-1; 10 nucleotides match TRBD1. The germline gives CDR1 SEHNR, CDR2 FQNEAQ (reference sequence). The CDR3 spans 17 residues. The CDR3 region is CSSSLPRTGGPGTEAFF. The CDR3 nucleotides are TGTTCCAGCAGCTTGCCAAGGACAGGGGGGCCGGGCACTGAAGCTTTCTTT.